The TCR beta chain described here comes from a study of shared clonotypes between healthy human individuals. Whole-study context: Each donor's CD8 memory used one plate, CD8 naive two, each CD4 subset three.

V was shortened by 4 bases and J by 0 bases, with 14 bases between the two germline ends. The length of the CDR3 is 16 residues. The germline V gene has CDR1 SGHRS and CDR2 YFSETQ. TCRdb's table, derived via immunoSEQ multiplex PCR, lists solely in-frame clones and lacks some. The sample has roughly 640,000 clones, less than 85% seen once. A single count supports this clone. The specimen sequenced was memory CD4+ T cells sorted from blood. Stated subset: CD45RA-negative fraction. This clonotype was obtained from a woman between 25 and 40 years old in good health. The chain uses TRBV5-1 and TRBJ2-1; D is perhaps TRBD2 (6 bases). The CDR3 spells CASSHGAGSSYNEQFF. In nucleotides, the CDR3 is TGCGCCAGCAGCCACGGGGCGGGAAGCTCCTACAATGAGCAGTTCTTC.